The 11 T cell receptor beta chains listed next were all sequenced from one sample in a study of blood T cell repertoires in COVID-19. Profiling relied on immunoSEQ multiplex PCR, and the TCRdb table lists in-frame clones only, not all of them. This table holds around 94,000 clones, more than 90% found once. Sequencing was performed on peripheral blood. These TCRs come from a man younger than 35 with acute or convalescent COVID-19.

V is TRBV19 and J is TRBJ2-2; 14 bases align to TRBD2. Trimming took 3 bases from V and 7 from J; bases not matched to a gene: 16. CDR3 length: 20 amino acids. CDR1 and CDR2 from the germline V gene are LNHDA and SQIVND (reference sequence). CDR3 sequence (DNA): TGTGCCAGTAGTATCCAACCACCGGGACTAGCGGGAGTGCTTAACGGGGAGCTGTTTTTT. Translation: CASSIQPPGLAGVLNGELFF.

The V and J genes are TRBV19 and TRBJ2-1; 7 bases agree with TRBD1. The CDR3 runs 15 residues. The trim removed 6 bases at V and 7 bases at J, leaving 12 bases unmatched. The germline V gene has CDR1 LNHDA and CDR2 SQIVND (reference sequence). CDR3 residues: CASSRIGGTGNEQFF. The CDR3 nucleotides read TGTGCCAGTAGCCGAATAGGGGGCACGGGGAATGAGCAGTTCTTC.

The CDR3 here is CASTTSWTGGGKLFF. The CDR3 DNA is TGTGCCAGCACTACAAGTTGGACAGGGGGCGGAAAACTGTTTTTT. The rearrangement uses TRBV6-5 and TRBJ1-4, with 11 bases identical to TRBD1. V shed 7 bases and J 10 bases; nucleotides not matched to a gene: 11. Germline values: CDR1 MNHEY, CDR2 SVGAGI. This CDR3 is 15 amino acids long.

This chain connects TRBV7-6 to TRBJ2-1; 14 bases match TRBD2. V shed 1 base and J 5 bases; nucleotides not matched to a gene: 7. Germline V gives CDR1 SGHVS, CDR2 FNYEAQ. The CDR3 is 18 amino acids. The CDR3 loop reads CASSLVGTSGSLNNEQFF. The CDR3 DNA follows: TGTGCCAGCAGCTTAGTTGGGACTAGCGGGAGTCTCAACAATGAGCAGTTCTTC.

This chain uses TRBV6-5 with TRBJ1-1, with D hard to call. CDR1 and CDR2 (germline): MNHEY, SVGAGI. The ends were cut back, 0 bases at V and 1 base at J, with 9 bases in the middle. The CDR3 is 15 residues long. The CDR3 region has the DNA TGTGCCAGCAGTTACTCGAATAACGGGAACACTGAAGCTTTCTTT. Amino acids: CASSYSNNGNTEAFF.

The chain links TRBV21-1 to TRBJ2-7; the table's D call, TRBD1, was not checked against the DNA. TRBV21-1 is shown as a pseudogene. The CDR3 totals 12 residues. CDR3 nucleotides: TGTGCCAGCAGCAATCGTGGCACAGAGCAGTACTTC. It yields the protein CASSNRGTEQYF.

This clone was recorded once. The rearrangement uses TRBV9 and TRBJ1-2, with 10 bases aligning to TRBD1. Per the germline V gene, CDR1 is SGDLS and CDR2 is YYNGEE. Trimming took 3 bases from V and 7 from J; bases not matched to a gene: 9. The CDR3 totals 15 residues. The CDR3 bases are TGTGCCAGCAGCGCCATGACAGGGGGCGCTTCTGGCTACACCTTC. It codes for CASSAMTGGASGYTF.

The J gene is TRBJ2-5, the V gene TRBV11-3; perhaps TRBD1 as D (6 bases). Looked up from germline, CDR1 is SGHNT and CDR2 is YENEEA. Trimming shortened V by 5 bases and J by 1 base, and 14 bases separated the two germline ends. The CDR3 length is 15 residues. CDR3 sequence reads: CASSERTVGQETQYF. CDR3 bases: TGTGCCAGCAGCGAACGGACAGTGGGCCAAGAGACCCAGTACTTC.

This clone was seen a single time. The chain carries TRBV6-6 and TRBJ1-5, with 9 bases that match TRBD1. V lost 2 bases to trimming and J lost 0 bases; unmatched junction nucleotides: 2. Looked up from germline, CDR1 is MNHNY and CDR2 is SVGAGI (reference sequence). CDR3 length: 16 amino acids. CDR3 residues: CASSYTGGPSNQPQHF. In DNA, the CDR3 is TGTGCCAGCAGTTACACAGGGGGCCCTAGCAATCAGCCCCAGCATTTT.

The chain is built from TRBV5-6 and TRBJ2-5; 8 nucleotides agree with TRBD1. The CDR3 is 13 residues long. Germline CDR1 SGHDT, CDR2 YYEEEE. Germline trimming cut 4 bases from V and 3 bases from J; bases unmatched to any gene: 2. This chain's CDR3 is CASSTGQEETQYF. CDR3 in DNA: TGTGCCAGCAGCACGGGACAGGAAGAGACCCAGTACTTC.

This sequence joins TRBV6-5 and TRBJ1-2; D ambiguous. Germline loops: CDR1 MNHEY, CDR2 SVGAGI. The CDR3 is made up of 10 amino acids. With 8 bases removed from V and 4 bases from J, the gap between germline ends came to 5 bases. CDR3: CASSSYGYTF. The CDR3 nucleotides are TGTGCCAGCTCGAGCTATGGCTACACCTTC.